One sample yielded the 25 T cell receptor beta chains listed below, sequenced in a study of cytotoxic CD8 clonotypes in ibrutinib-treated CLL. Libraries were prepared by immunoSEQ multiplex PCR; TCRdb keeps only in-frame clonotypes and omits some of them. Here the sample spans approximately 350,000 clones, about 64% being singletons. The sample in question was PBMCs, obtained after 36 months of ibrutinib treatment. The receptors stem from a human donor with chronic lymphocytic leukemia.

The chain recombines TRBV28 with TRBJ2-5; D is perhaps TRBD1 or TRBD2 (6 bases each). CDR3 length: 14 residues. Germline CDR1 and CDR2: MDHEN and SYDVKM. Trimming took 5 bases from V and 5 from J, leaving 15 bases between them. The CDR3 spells CASSPLGGWETQYF. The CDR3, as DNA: TGTGCCAGCAGTCCGCTGGGGGGCTGGGAGACCCAGTACTTC.

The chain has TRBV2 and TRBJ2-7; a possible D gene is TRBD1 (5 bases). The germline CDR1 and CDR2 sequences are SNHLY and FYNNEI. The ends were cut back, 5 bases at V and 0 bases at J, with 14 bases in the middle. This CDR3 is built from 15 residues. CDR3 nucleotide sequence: TGTGCCAGCAGTAAGACAGTTCAAAGCTCCTACGAGCAGTACTTC. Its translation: CASSKTVQSSYEQYF.

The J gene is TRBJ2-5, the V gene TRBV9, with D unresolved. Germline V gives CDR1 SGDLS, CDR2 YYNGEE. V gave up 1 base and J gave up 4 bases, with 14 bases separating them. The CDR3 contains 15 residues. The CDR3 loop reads CASSVLGAARETQYF. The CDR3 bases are TGTGCCAGCAGCGTACTAGGTGCAGCCAGAGAGACCCAGTACTTC.

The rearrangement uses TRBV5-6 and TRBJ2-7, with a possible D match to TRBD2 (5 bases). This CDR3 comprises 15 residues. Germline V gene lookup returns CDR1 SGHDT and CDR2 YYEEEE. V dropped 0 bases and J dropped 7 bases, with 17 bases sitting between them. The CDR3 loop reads CASSLVTDLAREQYF. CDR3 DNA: TGTGCCAGCAGCTTGGTTACGGACTTAGCGCGGGAGCAGTACTTC.

CDR3 protein: CAISPGRRSDEQFF. The CDR3 bases are TGTGCCATCAGCCCGGGACGGCGTTCGGATGAGCAGTTCTTC. The rearrangement joins TRBV10-3 to TRBJ2-1, with D possibly being TRBD1 or TRBD2 (5 bases each). In germline, CDR1 is ENHRY, CDR2 SYGVKD. With 6 bases removed from V and 8 bases from J, the gap between germline ends came to 17 bases. The CDR3 covers 14 residues.

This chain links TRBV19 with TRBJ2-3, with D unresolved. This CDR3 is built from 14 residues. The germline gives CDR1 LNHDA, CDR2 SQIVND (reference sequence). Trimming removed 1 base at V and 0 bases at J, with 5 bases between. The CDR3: CASSIGASTDTQYF. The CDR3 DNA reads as TGTGCCAGTAGTATAGGGGCTAGCACAGATACGCAGTATTTT.

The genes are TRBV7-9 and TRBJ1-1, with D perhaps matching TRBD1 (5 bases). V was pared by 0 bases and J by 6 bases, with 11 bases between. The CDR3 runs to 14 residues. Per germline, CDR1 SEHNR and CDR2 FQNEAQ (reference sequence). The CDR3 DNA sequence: TGTGCCAGCAGCTTAGCCTCAGGGTACGCTGAAGCTTTCTTT. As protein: CASSLASGYAEAFF.

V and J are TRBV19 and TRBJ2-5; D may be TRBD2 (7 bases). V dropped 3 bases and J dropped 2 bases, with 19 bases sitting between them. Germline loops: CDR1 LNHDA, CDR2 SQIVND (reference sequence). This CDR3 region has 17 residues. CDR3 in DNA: TGTGCCAGTAGTATGCGGGTAATTGGGGGGGCACAAGAGACCCAGTACTTC. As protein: CASSMRVIGGAQETQYF.

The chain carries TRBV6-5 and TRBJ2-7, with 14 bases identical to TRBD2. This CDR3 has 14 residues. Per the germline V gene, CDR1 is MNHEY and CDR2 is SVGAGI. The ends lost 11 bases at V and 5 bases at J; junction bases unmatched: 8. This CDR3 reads CASRLAGGPDEQYF. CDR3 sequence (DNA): TGTGCCTCCCGACTAGCGGGGGGGCCGGACGAGCAGTACTTC.

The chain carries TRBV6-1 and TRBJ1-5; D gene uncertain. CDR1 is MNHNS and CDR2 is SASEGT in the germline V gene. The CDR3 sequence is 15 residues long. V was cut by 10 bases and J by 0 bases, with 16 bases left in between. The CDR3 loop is CATRAPFGSNQPQHF. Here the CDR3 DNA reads TGTGCCACTAGAGCCCCCTTTGGTAGCAATCAGCCCCAGCATTTT.

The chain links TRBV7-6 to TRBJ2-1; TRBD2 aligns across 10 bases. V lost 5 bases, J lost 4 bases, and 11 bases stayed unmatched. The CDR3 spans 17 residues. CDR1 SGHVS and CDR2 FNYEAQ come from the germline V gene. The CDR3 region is CASSPSPSGGLYNEQFF. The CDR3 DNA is TGTGCCAGCAGCCCATCTCCTAGCGGGGGACTGTACAATGAGCAGTTCTTC.

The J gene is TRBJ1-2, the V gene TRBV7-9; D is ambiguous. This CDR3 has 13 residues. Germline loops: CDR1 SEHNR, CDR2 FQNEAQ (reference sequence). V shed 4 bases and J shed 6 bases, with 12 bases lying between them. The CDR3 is CASSSRRLDGYTF. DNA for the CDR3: TGTGCCAGCAGCTCCCGAAGGCTAGATGGCTACACCTTC.

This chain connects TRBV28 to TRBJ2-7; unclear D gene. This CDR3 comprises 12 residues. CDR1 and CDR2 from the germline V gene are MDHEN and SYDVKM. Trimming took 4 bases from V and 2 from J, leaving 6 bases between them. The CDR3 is CASSSNPYEQYF. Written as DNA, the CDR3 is TGTGCCAGCAGTTCAAACCCCTACGAGCAGTACTTC.

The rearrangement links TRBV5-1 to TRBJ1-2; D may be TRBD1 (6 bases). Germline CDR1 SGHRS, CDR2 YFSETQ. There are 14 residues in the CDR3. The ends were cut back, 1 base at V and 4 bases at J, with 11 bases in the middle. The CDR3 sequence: CASSLHRGSYGYTF. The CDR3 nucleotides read TGCGCCAGCAGCTTGCATAGGGGGAGCTATGGCTACACCTTC.

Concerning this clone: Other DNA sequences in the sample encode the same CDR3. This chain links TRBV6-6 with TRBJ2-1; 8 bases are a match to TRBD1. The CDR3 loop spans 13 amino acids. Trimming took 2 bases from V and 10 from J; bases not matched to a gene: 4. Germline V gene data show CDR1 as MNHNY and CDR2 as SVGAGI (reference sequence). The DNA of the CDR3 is TGTGCCAGCAGTTACCCAGGGGGCGGGGAGCAGTTCTTC. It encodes CASSYPGGGEQFF.

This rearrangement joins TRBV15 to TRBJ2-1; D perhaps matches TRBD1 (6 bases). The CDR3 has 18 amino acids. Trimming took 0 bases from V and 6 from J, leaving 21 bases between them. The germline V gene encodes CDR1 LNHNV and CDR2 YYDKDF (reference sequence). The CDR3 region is CATSRDRTAGPILNEQFF. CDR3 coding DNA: TGTGCCACCAGCAGAGATCGGACAGCCGGCCCCATCCTCAATGAGCAGTTCTTC.

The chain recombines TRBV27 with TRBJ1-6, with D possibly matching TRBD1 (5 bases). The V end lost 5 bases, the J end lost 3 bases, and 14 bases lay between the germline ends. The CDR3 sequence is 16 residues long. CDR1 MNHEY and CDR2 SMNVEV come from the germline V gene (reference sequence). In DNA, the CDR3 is TGTGCCAGCAGTCCGCTGGGGGGTATCTATAATTCACCCCTCCACTTT. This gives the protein CASSPLGGIYNSPLHF.

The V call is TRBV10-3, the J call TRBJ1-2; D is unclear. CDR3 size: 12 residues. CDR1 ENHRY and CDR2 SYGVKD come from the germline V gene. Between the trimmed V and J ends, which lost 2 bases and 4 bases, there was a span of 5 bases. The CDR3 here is CAISETVYGYTF. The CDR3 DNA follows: TGTGCCATCAGTGAGACAGTCTATGGCTACACCTTC.

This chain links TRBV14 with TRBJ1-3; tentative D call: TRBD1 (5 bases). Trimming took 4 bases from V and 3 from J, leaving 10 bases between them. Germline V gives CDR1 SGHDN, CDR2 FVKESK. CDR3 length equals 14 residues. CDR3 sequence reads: CASSPGRVGNTIYF. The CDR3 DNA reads TGTGCCAGCAGCCCCGGCAGGGTTGGAAACACCATATATTTT.

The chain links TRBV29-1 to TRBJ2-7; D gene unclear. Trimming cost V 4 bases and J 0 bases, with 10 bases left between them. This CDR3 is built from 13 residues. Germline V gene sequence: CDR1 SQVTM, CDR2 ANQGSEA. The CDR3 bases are TGCAGCGTTGCGAGGCCTAGCTCCTACGAGCAGTACTTC. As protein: CSVARPSSYEQYF.

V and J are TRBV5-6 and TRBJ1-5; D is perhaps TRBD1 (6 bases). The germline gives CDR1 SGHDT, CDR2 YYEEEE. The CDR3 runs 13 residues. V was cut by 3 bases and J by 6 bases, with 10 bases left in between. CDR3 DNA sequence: TGTGCCAGCAGCTATGGGACAACTCAGCCCCAGCATTTT. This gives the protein CASSYGTTQPQHF.

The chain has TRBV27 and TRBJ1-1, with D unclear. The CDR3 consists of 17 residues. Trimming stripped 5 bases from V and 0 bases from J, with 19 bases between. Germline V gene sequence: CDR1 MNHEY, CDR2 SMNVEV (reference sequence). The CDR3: CASSPLGPALMNTEAFF. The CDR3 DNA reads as TGTGCCAGCAGTCCCCTAGGCCCAGCCCTCATGAACACTGAAGCTTTCTTT.

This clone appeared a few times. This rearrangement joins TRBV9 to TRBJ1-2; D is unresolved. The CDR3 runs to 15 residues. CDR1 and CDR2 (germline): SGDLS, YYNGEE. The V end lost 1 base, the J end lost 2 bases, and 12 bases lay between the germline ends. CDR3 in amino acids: CASSVLGGWNYGYTF. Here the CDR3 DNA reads TGTGCCAGCAGCGTATTGGGAGGATGGAACTATGGCTACACCTTC.

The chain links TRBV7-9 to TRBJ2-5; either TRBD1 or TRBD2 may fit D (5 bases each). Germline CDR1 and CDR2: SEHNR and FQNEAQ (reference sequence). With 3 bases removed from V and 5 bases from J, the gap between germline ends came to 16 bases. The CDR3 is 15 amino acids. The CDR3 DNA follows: TGTGCCAGCAGCTTCCCCGGGACCAGAACCGAGACCCAGTACTTC. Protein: CASSFPGTRTETQYF. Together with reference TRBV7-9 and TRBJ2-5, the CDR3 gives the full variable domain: DTGVSQNPRHKITKRGQNVTFRCDPISEHNRLYWYRQTLGQGPEFLTYFQNEAQLEKSRLLSDRFSAERPKGSFSTLEIQRTEQGDSAMYLCASSFPGTRTETQYFGPGTRLLVL.

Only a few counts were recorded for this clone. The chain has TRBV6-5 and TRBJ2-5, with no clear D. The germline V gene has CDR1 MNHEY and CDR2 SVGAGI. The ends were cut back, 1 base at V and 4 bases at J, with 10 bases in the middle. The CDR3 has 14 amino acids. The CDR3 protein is CASSYLDTGETQYF. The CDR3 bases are TGTGCCAGCAGTTACTTAGACACTGGAGAGACCCAGTACTTC.